The clone carrying this T cell receptor beta chain was counted a few times. What it binds is unknown. This entry belongs to a study of T cell repertoires in cytomegalovirus infection. Turning to the study itself: The study used recently identified HLA-C-restricted and well-studied HLA-B-restricted CMV epitopes. It can be stated that public TCR beta signatures indicated CMV infection as well as a matching HLA type.

TCRdb re-analysed the reads in MiXCR, keeping a single row per CDR3 protein. This sample has 900,000 to 950,000 distinct CDR3 sequences, with roughly 31% found just once. Study-level results: Based on cumulative public TCR beta family frequency, carriers of CMV plus the relevant HLA were identified. In two of eight donors, the top clonotype was HLA-C-restricted CMV-specific.

Germline values: CDR1 SGDLS, CDR2 YYNGEE. The CDR3 is 16 residues long. Trimming cost V 0 bases and J 0 bases; bases outside gene matches: 3. The receptor was isolated from a human donor in good health (CMV status not recorded). Some clones in this sample may be carry-over from other donors' samples. Sequenced here: cultured CD8+ T cells from PBMCs, sampled from culture after CMV antigen stimulation. This rearrangement joins TRBV9 to TRBJ2-3, with 8 bases aligning to TRBD2. In nucleotides, the CDR3 is TGTGCCAGCAGCGTAGACGGCGGGGGGAGCACAGATACGCAGTATTTT. The encoded protein is CASSVDGGGSTDTQYF.